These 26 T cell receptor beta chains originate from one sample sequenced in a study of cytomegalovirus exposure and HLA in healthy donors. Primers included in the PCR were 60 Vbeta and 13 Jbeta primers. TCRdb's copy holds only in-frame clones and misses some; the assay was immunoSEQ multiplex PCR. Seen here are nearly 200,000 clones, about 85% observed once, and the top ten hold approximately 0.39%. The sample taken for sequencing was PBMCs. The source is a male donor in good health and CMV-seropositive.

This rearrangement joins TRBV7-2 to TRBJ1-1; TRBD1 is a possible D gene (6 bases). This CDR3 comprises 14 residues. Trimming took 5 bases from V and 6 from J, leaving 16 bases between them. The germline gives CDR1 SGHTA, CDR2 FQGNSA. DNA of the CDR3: TGTGCCAGCAGCCCACTCGAGGGGGACCCTGAAGCTTTCTTT. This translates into CASSPLEGDPEAFF.

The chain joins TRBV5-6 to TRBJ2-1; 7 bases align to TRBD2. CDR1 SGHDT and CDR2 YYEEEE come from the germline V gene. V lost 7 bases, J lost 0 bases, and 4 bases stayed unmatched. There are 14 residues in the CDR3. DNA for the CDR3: TGTGCCAGCGCACGGACTAGCTCCTACAATGAGCAGTTCTTC. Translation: CASARTSSYNEQFF.

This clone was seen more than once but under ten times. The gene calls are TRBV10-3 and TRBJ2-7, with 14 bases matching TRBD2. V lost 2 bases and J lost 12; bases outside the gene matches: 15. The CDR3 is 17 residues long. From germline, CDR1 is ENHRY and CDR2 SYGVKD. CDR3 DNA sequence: TGTGCCATCAGTGAGAATGGGCCGGGACTAGCGGGAGAGGTGGGGTACTTC. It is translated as CAISENGPGLAGEVGYF.

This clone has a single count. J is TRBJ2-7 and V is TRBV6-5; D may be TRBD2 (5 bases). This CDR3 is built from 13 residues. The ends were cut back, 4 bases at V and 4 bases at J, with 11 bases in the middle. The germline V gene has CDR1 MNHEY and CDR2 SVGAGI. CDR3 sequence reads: CASSSGFRYEQYF. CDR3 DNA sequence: TGTGCCAGCAGTTCGGGGTTTCGGTACGAGCAGTACTTC.

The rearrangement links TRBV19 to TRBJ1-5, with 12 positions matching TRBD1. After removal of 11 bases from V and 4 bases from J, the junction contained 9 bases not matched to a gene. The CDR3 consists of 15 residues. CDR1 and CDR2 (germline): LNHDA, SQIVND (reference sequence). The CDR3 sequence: CASSGGQGANQPQHF. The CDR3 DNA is TGTGCCTCATCAGGGGGACAGGGGGCTAATCAGCCCCAGCATTTT.

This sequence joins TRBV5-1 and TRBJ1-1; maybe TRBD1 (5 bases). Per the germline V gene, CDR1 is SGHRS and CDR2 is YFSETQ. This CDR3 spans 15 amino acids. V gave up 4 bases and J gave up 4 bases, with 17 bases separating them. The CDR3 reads CASSAQTVVGTEAFF. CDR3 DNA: TGCGCCAGCAGCGCGCAGACAGTAGTGGGCACTGAAGCTTTCTTT.

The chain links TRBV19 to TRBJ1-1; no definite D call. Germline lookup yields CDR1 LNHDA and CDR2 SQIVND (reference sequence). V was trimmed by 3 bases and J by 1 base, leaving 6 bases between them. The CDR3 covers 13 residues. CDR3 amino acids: CASSMRENTEAFF. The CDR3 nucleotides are TGTGCCAGTAGTATGAGAGAGAACACTGAAGCTTTCTTT. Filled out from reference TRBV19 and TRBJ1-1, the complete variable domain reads DGGITQSPKYLFRKEGQNVTLSCEQNLNHDAMYWYRQDPGQGLRLIYYSQIVNDFQKGDIAEGYSVSREKKESFPLTVTSAQKNPTAFYLCASSMRENTEAFFGQGTRLTVV.

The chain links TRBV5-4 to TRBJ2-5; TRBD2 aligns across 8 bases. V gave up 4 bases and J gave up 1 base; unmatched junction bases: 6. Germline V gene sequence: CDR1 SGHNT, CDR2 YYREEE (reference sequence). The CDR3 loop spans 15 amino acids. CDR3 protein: CASSRGGVGQETQYF. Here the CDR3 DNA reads TGTGCCAGCAGCCGGGGGGGGGTGGGCCAAGAGACCCAGTACTTC.

The CDR3 sequence: CASSPGLAGGRETQYF. DNA for the CDR3: TGTGCCAGCAGTCCAGGACTAGCGGGGGGCCGGGAGACCCAGTACTTC. V usage is TRBV7-6 and J usage is TRBJ2-5; TRBD2 matches at 14 bases. The CDR3 is 16 amino acids. V gave up 6 bases and J gave up 5 bases; unmatched junction bases: 8. The germline V gene encodes CDR1 SGHVS and CDR2 FNYEAQ.

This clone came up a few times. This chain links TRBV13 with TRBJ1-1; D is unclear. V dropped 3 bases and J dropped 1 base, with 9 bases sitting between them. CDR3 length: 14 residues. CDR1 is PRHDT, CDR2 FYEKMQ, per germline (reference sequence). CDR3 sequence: CASSLRFKNTEAFF. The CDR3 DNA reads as TGTGCCAGCAGCTTGAGGTTCAAGAACACTGAAGCTTTCTTT.

The CDR3, as DNA: TGTGCCTGGAGTGTACGGACAGTTAGCAATCAGCCCCAGCATTTT. Its protein is CAWSVRTVSNQPQHF. The chain combines TRBV30 with TRBJ1-5; D perhaps matches TRBD1 (6 bases). Trimming shortened V by 0 bases and J by 0 bases, and 9 bases separated the two germline ends. Germline values: CDR1 GTSNPN, CDR2 SVGIG (reference sequence). There are 15 residues in the CDR3.

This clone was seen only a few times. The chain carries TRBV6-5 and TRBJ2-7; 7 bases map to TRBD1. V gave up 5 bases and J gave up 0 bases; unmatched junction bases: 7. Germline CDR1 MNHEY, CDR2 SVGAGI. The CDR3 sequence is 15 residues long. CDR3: CASSPGQVFSYEQYF. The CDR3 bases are TGTGCCAGCAGTCCTGGACAGGTTTTCTCCTACGAGCAGTACTTC.

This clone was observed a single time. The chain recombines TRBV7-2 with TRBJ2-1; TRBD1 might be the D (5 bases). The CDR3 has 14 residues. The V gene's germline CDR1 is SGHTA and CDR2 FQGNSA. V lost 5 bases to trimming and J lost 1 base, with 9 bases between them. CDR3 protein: CASSLPGSYNEQFF. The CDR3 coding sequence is TGTGCCAGCAGCCTCCCAGGGTCCTACAATGAGCAGTTCTTC.

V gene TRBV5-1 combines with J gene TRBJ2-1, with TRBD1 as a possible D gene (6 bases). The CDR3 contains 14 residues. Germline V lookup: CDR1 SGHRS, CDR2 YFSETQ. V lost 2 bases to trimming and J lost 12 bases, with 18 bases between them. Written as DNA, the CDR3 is TGCGCCAGCAGCTTAGAAACAGGGAATAGTAGGCAGTTCTTC. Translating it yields CASSLETGNSRQFF.

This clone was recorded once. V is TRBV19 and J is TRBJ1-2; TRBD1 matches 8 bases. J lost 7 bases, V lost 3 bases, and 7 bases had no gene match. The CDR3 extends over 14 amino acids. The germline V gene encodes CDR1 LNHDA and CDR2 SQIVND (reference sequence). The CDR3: CASSIDRGIAGYTF. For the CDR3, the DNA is TGTGCCAGTAGTATCGACAGGGGAATTGCTGGCTACACCTTC.

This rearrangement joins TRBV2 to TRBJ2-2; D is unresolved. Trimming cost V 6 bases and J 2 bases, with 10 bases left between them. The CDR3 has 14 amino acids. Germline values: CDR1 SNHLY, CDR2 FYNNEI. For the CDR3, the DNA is TGTGCCAGCAGGGAATCGCGAAACACCGGGGAGCTGTTTTTT. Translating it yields CASRESRNTGELFF.

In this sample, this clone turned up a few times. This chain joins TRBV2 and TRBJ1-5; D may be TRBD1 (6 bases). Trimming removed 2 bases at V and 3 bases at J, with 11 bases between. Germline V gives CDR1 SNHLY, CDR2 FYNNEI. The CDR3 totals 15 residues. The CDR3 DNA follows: TGTGCCAGCAGTGAACAGGGGCTAGACAATCAGCCCCAGCATTTT. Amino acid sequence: CASSEQGLDNQPQHF.

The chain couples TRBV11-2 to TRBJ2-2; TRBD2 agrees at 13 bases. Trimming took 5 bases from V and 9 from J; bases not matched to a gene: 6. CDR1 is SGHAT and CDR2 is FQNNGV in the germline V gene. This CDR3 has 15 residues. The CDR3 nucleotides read TGTGCCAGCAGCCCGACACTAGCGGGGGGGTGGGAGCTGTTTTTT. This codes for CASSPTLAGGWELFF.

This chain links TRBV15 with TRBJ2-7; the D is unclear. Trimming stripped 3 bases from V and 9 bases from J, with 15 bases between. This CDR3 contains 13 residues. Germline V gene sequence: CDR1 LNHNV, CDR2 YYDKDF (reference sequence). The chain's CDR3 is CATSSDIGSGQYF. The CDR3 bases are TGTGCCACCAGCAGCGATATCGGGTCCGGGCAGTACTTC.

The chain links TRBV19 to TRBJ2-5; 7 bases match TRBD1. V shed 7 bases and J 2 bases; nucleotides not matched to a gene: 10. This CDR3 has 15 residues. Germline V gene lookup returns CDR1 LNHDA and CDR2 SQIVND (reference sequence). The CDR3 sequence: CASKESQGLQETQYF. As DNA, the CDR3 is TGTGCCAGTAAAGAATCACAGGGGCTTCAAGAGACCCAGTACTTC.

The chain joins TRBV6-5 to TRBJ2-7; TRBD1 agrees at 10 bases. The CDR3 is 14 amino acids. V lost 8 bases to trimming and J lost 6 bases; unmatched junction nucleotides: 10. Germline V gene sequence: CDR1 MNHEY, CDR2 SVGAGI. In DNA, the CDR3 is TGTGCCAGCCGGGAGACAGGGGGCTTAATCGAGCAGTACTTC. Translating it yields CASRETGGLIEQYF.

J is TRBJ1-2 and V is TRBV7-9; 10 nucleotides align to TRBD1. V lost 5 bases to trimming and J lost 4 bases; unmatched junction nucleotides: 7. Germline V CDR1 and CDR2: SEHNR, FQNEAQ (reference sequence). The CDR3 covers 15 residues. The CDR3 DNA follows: TGTGCCAGCAGCGTAGGGACAGGGGAGAGCTATGGCTACACCTTC. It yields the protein CASSVGTGESYGYTF.

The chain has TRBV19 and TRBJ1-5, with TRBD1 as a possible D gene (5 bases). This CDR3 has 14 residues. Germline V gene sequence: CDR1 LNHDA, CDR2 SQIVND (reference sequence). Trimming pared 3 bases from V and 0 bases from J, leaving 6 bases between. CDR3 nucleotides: TGTGCCAGTAGTATGGGGGGTAGCAATCAGCCCCAGCATTTT. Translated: CASSMGGSNQPQHF. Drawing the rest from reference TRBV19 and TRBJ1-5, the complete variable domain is DGGITQSPKYLFRKEGQNVTLSCEQNLNHDAMYWYRQDPGQGLRLIYYSQIVNDFQKGDIAEGYSVSREKKESFPLTVTSAQKNPTAFYLCASSMGGSNQPQHFGDGTRLSIL.

In nucleotides, the CDR3 is TGTGCTAGTGGTCCCGGTCCCTATGGCTACACCTTC. It is translated as CASGPGPYGYTF. The chain carries TRBV12-5 and TRBJ1-2; the D is unclear. Trimming took 5 bases from V and 4 from J, leaving 8 bases between them. Germline CDR1 and CDR2: LGHNT and FRNRAP. The CDR3 contains 12 residues.

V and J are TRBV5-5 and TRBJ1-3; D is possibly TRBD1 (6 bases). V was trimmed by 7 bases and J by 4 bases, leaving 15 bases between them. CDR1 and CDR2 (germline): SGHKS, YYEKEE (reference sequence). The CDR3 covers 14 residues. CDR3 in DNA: TGTGCCAGCTGGGCAGGGGTGCCGGGAAACACCATATATTTT. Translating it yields CASWAGVPGNTIYF.

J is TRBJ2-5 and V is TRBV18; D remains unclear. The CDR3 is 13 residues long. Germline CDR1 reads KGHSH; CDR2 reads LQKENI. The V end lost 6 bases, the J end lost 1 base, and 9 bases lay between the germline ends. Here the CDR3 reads CASSRGIQETQYF. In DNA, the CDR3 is TGTGCCAGCTCCCGCGGCATCCAAGAGACCCAGTACTTC.